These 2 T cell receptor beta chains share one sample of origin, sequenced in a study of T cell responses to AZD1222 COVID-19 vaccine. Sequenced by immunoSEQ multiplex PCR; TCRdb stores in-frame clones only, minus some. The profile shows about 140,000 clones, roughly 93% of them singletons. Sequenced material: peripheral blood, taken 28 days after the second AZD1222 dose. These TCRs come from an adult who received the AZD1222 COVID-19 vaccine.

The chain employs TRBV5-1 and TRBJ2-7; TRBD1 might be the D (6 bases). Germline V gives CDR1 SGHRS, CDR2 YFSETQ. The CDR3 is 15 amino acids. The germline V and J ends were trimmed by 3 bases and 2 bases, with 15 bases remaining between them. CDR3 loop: CASSSWGQGAYEQYF. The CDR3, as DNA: TGCGCCAGCAGCTCTTGGGGGCAGGGAGCCTACGAGCAGTACTTC. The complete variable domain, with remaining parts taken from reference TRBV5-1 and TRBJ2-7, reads KAGVTQTPRYLIKTRGQQVTLSCSPISGHRSVSWYQQTPGQGLQFLFEYFSETQRNKGNFPGRFSGRQFSNSRSEMNVSTLELGDSALYLCASSSWGQGAYEQYFGPGTRLTVT.

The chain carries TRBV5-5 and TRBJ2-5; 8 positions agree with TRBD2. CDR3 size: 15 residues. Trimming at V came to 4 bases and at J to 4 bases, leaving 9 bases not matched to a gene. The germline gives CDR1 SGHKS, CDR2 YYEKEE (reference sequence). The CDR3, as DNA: TGTGCCAGCAGCCCTTATCCGAGCGGGGGAGAGACCCAGTACTTC. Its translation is CASSPYPSGGETQYF. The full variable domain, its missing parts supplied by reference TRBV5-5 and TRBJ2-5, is DAGVTQSPTHLIKTRGQQVTLRCSPISGHKSVSWYQQVLGQGPQFIFQYYEKEERGRGNFPDRFSARQFPNYSSELNVNALLLGDSALYLCASSPYPSGGETQYFGPGTRLLVL.